This T cell receptor (beta chain) was sequenced for a study of blood T cell repertoires in COVID-19 (TCRdb year 2020). Regarding the study in general: Samples covering the acute and convalescent phases of COVID-19 were provided by collaborators in the United States, Italy and Spain. The prospective study material was composed of cDNA or gDNA derived from T cells, B-cell-depleted T cells, or PBMCs. The samples were drawn from the first 160 participants of the ongoing ImmuneRACE study and from about 1,200 subjects provided by 6 global collaborators. Where available, HLA class I and class II types were obtained from metadata supplied by the sample provider rather than from assay-based typing. The dataset comprised deeply sampled blood TCRbeta repertoires from subjects exposed to, actively infected with, or recovered from COVID-19. The repertoires were made available in a free public database intended to serve as a resource for research on the immune response to SARS-CoV-2. Nearly every sample came with metadata listing a de-identified subject ID, COVID-19 status, age in years and sex.

TCRbeta CDR3 regions were amplified from genomic DNA using the immunoSEQ Assay, a bias-controlled multiplex PCR. The study's processing was this. The number of nucleated cells in each sample was estimated by amplification of reference gene primers within the assay. To quantify the absolute abundance of each unique TCRbeta CDR3 rearrangement, sequence reads were collapsed and filtered. For each sample, productive Simpson clonality was calculated as the square root of Simpson's diversity index over productive rearrangements. TCRdb took over this immuneACCESS table, retaining in-frame rearrangements with V and J assigned. Such tables are incomplete; in checked studies, under half of the missing clones stem from an unresolved V gene, and the remainder is unexplained. That table furnishes V, J and clone size, whereas the DNA furnished D and trimming. The table for this sample lists about 77,000 clones; more than 75% of them were counted only once. Around a sixth of the sample goes to the ten largest clones.

This clone has a single count. No cognate antigen has been identified for it. No much larger clone exists at a distance of one base, and base qualities are not known. On the study overall, not on this receptor specifically: The amount of clinical and demographic metadata varied by source and participant and was provided uncurated.

Collaborating institutions collected whole blood in K2EDTA tubes following their own protocols. For TCRbeta analysis, collaborator samples were shipped as frozen whole blood, as isolated PBMCs, or as DNA extracted from either sample type. At the junction V is shortened by 7 bases and J by 5 bases; bases outside the gene matches: 13. From a lookup of the germline V gene (reference sequence), CDR1 and CDR2 are MNHEY and SMNVEV. The CDR3 goes from the cysteine to the phenylalanine over 16 residues. Only the CDR3 portion is preserved as DNA: 48 bases, with reading frame beginning at the first base. The source is a woman aged 80 or older with active or convalescent COVID-19. This chain is built from TRBV27 and TRBJ2-3; a stretch of 9 junction bases matches TRBD2. Material for sequencing was peripheral blood. The nucleotide sequence is TGTGCCAGCACGGGTTGGGGCGGGGGGGCCATAGATACGCAGTATTTT. Its product reads: CASTGWGGGAIDTQYF.